The present T cell receptor (beta chain) was sequenced within a study of blood T cell repertoires in COVID-19. TCRdb keeps only in-frame clones here, not all; method: immunoSEQ multiplex PCR. The table shows about 260,000 clones, with 80% to 90% occurring only once. This CDR3 comprises 19 residues. The germline gives CDR1 SGDLS, CDR2 YYNGEE. V lost 4 bases and J lost 2; bases outside the gene matches: 16. The sample comprised PBMCs or T cells enriched from blood (not recorded which). J is TRBJ2-5 and V is TRBV9, with 11 positions matching TRBD2. The clonotype originates from a woman in her thirties or forties who had been exposed to COVID-19. The CDR3 is CASSLRGSGRAGVQETQYF. The CDR3 nucleotides read TGTGCCAGCAGCCTCCGAGGTAGCGGGAGGGCCGGGGTTCAAGAGACCCAGTACTTC.